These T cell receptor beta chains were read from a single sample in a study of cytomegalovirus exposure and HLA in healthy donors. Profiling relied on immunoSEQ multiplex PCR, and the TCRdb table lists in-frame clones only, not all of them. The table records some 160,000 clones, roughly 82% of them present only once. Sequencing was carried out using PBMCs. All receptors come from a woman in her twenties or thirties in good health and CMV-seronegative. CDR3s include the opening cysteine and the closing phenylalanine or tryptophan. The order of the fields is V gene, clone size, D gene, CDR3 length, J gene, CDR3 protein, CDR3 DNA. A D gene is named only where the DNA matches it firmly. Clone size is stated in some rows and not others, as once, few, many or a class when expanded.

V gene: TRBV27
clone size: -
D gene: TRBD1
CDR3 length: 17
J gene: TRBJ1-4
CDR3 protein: CASSLRRRDRLNEKLFF
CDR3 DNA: TGTGCCAGCAGTTTACGCCGTCGGGACAGGCTTAATGAAAAACTGTTTTTT

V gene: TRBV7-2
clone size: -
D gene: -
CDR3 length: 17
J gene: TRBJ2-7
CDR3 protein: CASSFSLKSRVGYEQYF
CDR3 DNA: TGTGCCAGCAGCTTCAGCTTGAAGAGTCGGGTAGGATACGAGCAGTACTTC

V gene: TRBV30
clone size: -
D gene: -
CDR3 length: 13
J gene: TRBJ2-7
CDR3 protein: CAWRSTGSYEQYF
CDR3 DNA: TGTGCCTGGCGATCGACAGGCTCCTACGAGCAGTACTTC

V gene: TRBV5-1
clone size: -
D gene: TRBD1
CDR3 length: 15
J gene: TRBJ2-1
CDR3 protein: CASSFGTGASDEQFF
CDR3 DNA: TGCGCCAGCAGCTTCGGGACAGGGGCGTCCGATGAGCAGTTCTTC

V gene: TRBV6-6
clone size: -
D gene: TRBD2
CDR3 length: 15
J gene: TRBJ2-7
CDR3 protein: CASSYATSGSYEQYF
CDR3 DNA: TGTGCCAGCAGTTACGCGACTAGCGGGAGCTACGAGCAGTACTTC

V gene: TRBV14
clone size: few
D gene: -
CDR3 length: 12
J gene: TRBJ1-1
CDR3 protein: CASSPGSTEAFF
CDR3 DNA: TGTGCCAGCAGTCCGGGGTCCACTGAAGCTTTCTTT

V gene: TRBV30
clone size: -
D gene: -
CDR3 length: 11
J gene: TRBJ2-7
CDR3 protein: CAWSVQGEQYF
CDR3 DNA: TGTGCCTGGAGTGTTCAGGGCGAGCAGTACTTC

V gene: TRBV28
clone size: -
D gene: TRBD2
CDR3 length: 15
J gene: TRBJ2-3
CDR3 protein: CASRTTSGGTDTQYF
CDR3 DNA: TGTGCCAGCAGGACAACTAGCGGGGGCACAGATACGCAGTATTTT

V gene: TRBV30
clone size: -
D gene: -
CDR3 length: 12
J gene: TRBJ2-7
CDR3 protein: CAWSVGGYEQYF
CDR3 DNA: TGTGCCTGGAGTGTAGGGGGCTACGAGCAGTACTTC

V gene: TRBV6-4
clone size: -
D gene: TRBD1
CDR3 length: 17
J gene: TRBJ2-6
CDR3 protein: CASSRDRLISGANVLTF
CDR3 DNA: TGTGCCAGCAGTAGGGACAGGCTCATCTCTGGGGCCAACGTCCTGACTTTC

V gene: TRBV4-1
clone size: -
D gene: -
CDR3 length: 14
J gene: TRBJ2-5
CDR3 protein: CASSPRGHPETQYF
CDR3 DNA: TGCGCCAGCAGCCCCCGAGGGCATCCGGAGACCCAGTACTTC

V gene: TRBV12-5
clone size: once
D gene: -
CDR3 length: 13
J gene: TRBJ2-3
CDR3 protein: CAPGRGSTDTQYF
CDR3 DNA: TGTGCCCCGGGGAGGGGGAGCACAGATACGCAGTATTTT

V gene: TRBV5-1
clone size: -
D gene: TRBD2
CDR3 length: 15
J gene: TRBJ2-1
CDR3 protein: CASSPETSQVWEQFF
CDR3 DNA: TGCGCCAGCAGCCCGGAGACTAGCCAGGTTTGGGAGCAGTTCTTC

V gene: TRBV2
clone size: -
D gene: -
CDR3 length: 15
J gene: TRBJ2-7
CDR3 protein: CASSEGTGRYLEQYF
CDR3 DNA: TGTGCCAGCAGTGAGGGCACAGGGAGATACTTGGAGCAGTACTTC

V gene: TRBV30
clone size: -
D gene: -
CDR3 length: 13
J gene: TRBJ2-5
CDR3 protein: CAWTPGVGETQYF
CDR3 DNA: TGTGCCTGGACCCCAGGGGTGGGGGAGACCCAGTACTTC

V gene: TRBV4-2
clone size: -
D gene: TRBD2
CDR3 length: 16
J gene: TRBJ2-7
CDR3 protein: CASSQVFSGRSYEQYF
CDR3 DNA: TGTGCCAGCAGCCAAGTTTTCAGCGGGAGGTCTTACGAGCAGTACTTC

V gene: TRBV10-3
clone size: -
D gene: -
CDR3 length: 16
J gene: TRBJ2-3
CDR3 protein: CAISGSGVRRTDTQYF
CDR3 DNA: TGTGCCATCAGTGGGTCAGGGGTGCGCCGCACAGATACGCAGTATTTT

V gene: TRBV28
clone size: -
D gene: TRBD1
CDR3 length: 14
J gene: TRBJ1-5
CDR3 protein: CASIKQGAYQPQHF
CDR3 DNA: TGTGCCAGCATCAAACAGGGGGCTTATCAGCCCCAGCATTTT

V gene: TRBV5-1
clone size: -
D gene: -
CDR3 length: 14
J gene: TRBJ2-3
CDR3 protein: CASSLMQMTDTQYF
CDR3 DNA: TGCGCCAGCAGCCTCATGCAGATGACAGATACGCAGTATTTT

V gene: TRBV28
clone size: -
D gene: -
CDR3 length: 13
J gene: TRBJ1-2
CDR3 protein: CASKGVVNYGYTF
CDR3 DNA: TGTGCCAGCAAGGGAGTTGTCAACTATGGCTACACCTTC

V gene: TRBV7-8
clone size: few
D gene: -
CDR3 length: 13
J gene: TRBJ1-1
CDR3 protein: CASSLGRGAEAFF
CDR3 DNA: TGTGCCAGCAGCTTAGGGCGGGGGGCTGAAGCTTTCTTT

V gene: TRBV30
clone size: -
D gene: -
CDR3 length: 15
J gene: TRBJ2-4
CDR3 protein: CAWSVWGQAKNIQYF
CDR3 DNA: TGTGCCTGGAGTGTGTGGGGGCAAGCCAAAAACATTCAGTACTTC

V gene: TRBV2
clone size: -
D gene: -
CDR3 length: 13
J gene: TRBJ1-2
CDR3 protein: CASQGEANYGYTF
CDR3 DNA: TGTGCCAGCCAGGGCGAAGCTAACTATGGCTACACCTTC

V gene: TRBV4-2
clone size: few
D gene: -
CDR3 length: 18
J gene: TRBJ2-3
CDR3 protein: CASSQEGGRGAYTDTQYF
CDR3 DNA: TGTGCCAGCAGCCAAGAAGGCGGCAGGGGGGCGTACACAGATACGCAGTATTTT

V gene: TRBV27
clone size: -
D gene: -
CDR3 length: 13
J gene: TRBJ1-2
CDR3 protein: CASSLFLGSGYTF
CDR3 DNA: TGTGCCAGCAGTTTATTTCTGGGGAGCGGCTACACCTTC

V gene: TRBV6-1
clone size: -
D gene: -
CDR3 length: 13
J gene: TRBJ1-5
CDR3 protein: CASIYRNNQPQHF
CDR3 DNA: TGTGCCAGCATATACAGGAACAATCAGCCCCAGCATTTT

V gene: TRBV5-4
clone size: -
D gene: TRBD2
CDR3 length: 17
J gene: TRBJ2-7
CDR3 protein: CASSSFGGSRFRDEQYF
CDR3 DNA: TGTGCCAGCAGCAGCTTTGGCGGGAGTCGGTTCAGGGACGAGCAGTACTTC

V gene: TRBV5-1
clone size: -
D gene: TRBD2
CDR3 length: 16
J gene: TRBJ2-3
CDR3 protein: CASSSSGRSRTDAQYF
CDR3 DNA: TGCGCCAGCAGCTCTAGCGGGAGATCTCGCACAGATGCGCAGTATTTT

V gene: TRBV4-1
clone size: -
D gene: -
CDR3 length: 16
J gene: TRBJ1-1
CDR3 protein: CASSQDRVPMNTEAFF
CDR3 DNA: TGCGCCAGCAGCCAAGATCGAGTGCCCATGAACACTGAAGCTTTCTTT

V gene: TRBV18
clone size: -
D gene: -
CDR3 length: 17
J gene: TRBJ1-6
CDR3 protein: CASSPPLSSARGSPLHF
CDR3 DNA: TGTGCCAGCTCACCCCCTCTTTCCTCGGCCCGGGGATCACCCCTCCACTTT

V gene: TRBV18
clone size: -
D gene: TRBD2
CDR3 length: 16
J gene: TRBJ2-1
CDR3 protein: CASSPRTSGRYNEQFF
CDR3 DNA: TGTGCCAGCTCACCCCGGACTAGCGGGAGGTACAATGAGCAGTTCTTC

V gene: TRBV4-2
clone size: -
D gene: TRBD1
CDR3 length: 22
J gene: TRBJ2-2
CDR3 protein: CASSLRGRMPALDRPNTGELFF
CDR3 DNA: TGTGCCAGCAGCCTCAGGGGGCGTATGCCTGCCCTGGACCGGCCGAACACCGGGGAGCTGTTTTTT

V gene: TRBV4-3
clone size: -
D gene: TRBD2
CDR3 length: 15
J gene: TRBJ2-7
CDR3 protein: CASSHELANSYEQYF
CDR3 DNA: TGCGCCAGCAGCCATGAACTAGCGAACTCCTACGAGCAGTACTTC

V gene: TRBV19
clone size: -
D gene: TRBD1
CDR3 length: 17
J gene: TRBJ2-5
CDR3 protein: CASSKARTGRTQETQYF
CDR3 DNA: TGTGCCAGTAGCAAAGCGAGGACAGGGCGGACCCAAGAGACCCAGTACTTC

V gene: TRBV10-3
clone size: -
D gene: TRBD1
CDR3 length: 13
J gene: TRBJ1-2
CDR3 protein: CAISGDRERGYTF
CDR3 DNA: TGTGCCATCAGCGGGGACAGGGAGCGTGGCTACACCTTC

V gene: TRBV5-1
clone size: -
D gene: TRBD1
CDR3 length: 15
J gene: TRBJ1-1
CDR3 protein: CASSSRQGPNTEAFF
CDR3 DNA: TGCGCCAGCAGCTCGCGACAGGGACCGAACACTGAAGCTTTCTTT

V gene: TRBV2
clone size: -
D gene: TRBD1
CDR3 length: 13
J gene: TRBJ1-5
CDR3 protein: CASRGGQGQPQHF
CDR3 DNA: TGTGCCAGCAGGGGGGGACAGGGGCAGCCCCAGCATTTT

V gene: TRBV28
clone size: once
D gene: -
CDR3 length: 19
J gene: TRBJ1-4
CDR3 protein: CASIESGGTLSTTNEKLFF
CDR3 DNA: TGTGCCAGCATAGAGTCGGGGGGTACCTTAAGTACCACTAATGAAAAACTGTTTTTT

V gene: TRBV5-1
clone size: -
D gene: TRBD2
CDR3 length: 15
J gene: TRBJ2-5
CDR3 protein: CASSLGVGGQETQYF
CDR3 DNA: TGCGCCAGCAGCTTGGGTGTGGGGGGGCAAGAGACCCAGTACTTC

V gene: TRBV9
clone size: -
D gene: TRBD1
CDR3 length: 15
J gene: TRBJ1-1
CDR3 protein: CASSVETGLGTEAFF
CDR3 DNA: TGTGCCAGCAGCGTAGAGACAGGGCTTGGCACTGAAGCTTTCTTT

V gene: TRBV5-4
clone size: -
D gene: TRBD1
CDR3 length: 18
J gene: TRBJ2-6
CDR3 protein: CASSYPGQGAIGANVLTF
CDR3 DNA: TGTGCCAGCAGTTATCCGGGACAGGGGGCGATTGGGGCCAACGTCCTGACTTTC

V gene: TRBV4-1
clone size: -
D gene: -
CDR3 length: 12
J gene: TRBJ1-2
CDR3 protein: CASSQATGDYTF
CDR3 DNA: TGCGCCAGCAGCCAGGCGACAGGAGATTACACCTTC

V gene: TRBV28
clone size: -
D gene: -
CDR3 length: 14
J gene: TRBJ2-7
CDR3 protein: CASSLTGEAYEQYF
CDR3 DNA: TGTGCCAGCAGTCTCACGGGGGAGGCCTACGAGCAGTACTTC

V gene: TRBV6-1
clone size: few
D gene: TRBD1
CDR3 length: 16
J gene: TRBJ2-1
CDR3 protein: CASSEPWTGGGDEQFF
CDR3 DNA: TGTGCCAGCAGTGAACCTTGGACAGGGGGCGGCGATGAGCAGTTCTTC

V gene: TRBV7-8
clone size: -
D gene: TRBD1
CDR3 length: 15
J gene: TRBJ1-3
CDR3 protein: CASSRQGATGNTIYF
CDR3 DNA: TGTGCCAGCAGCCGACAGGGGGCTACTGGAAACACCATATATTTT

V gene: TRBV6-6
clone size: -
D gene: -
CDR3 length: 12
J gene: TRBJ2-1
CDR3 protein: CATSPSGNEQFF
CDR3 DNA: TGTGCCACCTCCCCGAGCGGGAATGAGCAGTTCTTC

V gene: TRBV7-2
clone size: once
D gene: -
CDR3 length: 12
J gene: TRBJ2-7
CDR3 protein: CASSPSRVEQYF
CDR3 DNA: TGTGCCAGCAGCCCTAGCCGTGTCGAGCAGTACTTC

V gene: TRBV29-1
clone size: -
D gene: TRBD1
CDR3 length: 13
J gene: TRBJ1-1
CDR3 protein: CSVGGQENTEAFF
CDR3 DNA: TGCAGCGTTGGTGGACAGGAGAACACTGAAGCTTTCTTT

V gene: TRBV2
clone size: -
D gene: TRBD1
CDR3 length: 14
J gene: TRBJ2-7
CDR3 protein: CASNRDSNNYEQYF
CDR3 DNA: TGTGCCAGCAATCGGGACAGCAATAACTACGAGCAGTACTTC

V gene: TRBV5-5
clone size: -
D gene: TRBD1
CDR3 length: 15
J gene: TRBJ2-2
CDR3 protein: CASRLNRGHTGELFF
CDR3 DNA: TGTGCCAGCAGGTTGAACAGGGGACACACCGGGGAGCTGTTTTTT

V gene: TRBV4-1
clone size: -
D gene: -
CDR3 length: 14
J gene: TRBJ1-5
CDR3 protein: CASSQGQHNQPQHF
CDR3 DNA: TGCGCCAGCAGCCAAGGACAGCACAATCAGCCCCAGCATTTT

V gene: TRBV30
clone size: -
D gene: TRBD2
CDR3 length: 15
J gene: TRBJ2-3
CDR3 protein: CAWILAGGSTDTQYF
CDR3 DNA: TGTGCCTGGATTCTAGCGGGGGGAAGCACAGATACGCAGTATTTT

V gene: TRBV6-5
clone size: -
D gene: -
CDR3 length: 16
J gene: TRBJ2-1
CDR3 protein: CASSYSEGSSYNEQFF
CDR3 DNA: TGTGCCAGCAGTTACTCGGAGGGCAGCTCCTACAATGAGCAGTTCTTC

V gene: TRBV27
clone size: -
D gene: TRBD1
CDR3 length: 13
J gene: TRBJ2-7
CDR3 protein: CASEDRLSYEQYF
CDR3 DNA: TGTGCCAGTGAGGACAGGCTCTCCTACGAGCAGTACTTC

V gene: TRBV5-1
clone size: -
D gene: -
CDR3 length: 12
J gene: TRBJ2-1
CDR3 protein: CASSLASDEQFF
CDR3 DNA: TGCGCCAGCAGCTTGGCTAGCGATGAGCAGTTCTTC

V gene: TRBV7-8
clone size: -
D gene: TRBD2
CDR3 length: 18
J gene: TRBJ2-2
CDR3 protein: CASSSVAPSGGPVGELFF
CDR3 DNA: TGTGCCAGCAGCTCCGTGGCGCCTAGCGGGGGGCCGGTCGGGGAGCTGTTTTTT

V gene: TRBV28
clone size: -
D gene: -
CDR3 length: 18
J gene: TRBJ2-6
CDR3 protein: CASRFNAGTFSGANVLTF
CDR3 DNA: TGTGCCAGCAGGTTCAACGCCGGGACATTCTCTGGGGCCAACGTCCTGACTTTC

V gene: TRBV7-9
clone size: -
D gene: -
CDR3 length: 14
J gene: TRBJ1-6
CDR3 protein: CASSLFGEDSPLHF
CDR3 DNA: TGTGCCAGCAGCCTTTTCGGGGAAGATTCACCCCTCCACTTT

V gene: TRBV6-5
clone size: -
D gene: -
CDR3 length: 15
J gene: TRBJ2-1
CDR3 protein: CASSYGGLVENEQFF
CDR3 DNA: TGTGCCAGCAGTTATGGAGGCCTAGTGGAAAATGAGCAGTTCTTC